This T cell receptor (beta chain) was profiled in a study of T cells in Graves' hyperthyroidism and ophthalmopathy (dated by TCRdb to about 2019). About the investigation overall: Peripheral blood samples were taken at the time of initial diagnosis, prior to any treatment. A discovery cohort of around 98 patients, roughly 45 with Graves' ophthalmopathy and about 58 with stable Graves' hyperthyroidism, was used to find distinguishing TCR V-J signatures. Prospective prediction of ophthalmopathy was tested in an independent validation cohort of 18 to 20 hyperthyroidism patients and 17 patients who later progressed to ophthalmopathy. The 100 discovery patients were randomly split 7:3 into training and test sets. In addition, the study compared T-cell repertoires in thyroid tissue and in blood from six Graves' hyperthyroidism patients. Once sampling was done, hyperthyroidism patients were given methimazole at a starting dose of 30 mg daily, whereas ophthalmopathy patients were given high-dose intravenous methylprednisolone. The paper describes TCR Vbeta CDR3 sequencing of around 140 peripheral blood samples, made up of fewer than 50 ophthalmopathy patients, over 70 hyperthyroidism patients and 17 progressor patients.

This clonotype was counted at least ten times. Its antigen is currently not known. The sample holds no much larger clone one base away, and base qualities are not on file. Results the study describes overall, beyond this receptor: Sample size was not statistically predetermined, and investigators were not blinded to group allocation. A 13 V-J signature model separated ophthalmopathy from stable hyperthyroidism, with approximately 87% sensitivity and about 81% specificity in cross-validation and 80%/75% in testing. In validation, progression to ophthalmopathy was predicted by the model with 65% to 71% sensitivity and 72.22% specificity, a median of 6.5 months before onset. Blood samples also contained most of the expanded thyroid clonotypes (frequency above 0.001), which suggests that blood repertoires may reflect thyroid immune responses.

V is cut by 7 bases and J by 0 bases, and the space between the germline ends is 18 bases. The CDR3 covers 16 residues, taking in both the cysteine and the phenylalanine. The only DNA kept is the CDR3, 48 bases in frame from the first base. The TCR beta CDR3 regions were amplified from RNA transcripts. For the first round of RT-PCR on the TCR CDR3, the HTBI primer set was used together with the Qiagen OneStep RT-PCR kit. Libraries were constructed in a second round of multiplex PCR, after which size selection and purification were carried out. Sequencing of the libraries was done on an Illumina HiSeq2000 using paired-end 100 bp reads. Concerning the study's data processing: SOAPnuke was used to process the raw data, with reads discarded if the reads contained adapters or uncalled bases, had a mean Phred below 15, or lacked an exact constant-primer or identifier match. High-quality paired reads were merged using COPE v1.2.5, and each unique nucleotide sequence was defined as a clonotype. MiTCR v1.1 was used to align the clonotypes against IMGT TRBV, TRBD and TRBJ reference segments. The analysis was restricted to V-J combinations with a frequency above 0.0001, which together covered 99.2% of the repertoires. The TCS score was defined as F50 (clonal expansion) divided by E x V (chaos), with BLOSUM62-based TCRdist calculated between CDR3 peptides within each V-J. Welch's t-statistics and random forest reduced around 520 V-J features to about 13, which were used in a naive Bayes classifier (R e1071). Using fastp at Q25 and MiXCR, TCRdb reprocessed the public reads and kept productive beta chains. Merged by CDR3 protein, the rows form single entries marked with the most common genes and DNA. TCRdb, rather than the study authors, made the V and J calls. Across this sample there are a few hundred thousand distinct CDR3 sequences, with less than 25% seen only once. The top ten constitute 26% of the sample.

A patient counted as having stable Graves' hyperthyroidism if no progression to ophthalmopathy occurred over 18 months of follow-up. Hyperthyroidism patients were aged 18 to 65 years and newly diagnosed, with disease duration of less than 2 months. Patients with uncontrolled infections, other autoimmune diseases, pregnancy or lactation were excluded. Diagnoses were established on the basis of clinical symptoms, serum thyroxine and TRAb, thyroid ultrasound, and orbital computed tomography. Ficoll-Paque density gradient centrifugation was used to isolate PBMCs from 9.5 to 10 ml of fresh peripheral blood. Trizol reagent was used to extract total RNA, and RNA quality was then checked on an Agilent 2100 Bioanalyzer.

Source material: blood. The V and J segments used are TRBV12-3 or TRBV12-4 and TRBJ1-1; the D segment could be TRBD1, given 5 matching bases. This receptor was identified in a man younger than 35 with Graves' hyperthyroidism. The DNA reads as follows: TGTGCCAGCACTCTGAATACCCTAGGGGTGAACACTGAAGCTTTCTTT. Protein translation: CASTLNTLGVNTEAFF.